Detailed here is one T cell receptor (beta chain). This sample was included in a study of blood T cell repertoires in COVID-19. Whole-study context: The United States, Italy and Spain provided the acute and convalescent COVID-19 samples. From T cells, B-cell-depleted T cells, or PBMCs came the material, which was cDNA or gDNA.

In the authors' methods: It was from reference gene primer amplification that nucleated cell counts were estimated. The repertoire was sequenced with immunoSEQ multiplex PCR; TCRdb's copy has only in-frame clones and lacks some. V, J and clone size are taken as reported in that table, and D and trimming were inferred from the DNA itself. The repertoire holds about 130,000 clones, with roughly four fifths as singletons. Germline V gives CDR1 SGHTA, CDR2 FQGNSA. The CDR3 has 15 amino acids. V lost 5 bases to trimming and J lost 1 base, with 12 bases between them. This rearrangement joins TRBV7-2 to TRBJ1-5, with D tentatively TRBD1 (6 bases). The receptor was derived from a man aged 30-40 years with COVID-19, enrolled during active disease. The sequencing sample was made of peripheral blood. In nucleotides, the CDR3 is TGTGCCAGCAGCCTCCAGGGGAGAAGCAATCAGCCCCAGCATTTT. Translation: CASSLQGRSNQPQHF.